The clone carrying this TCR beta chain came up a few times. Its specificity is not known. This record comes from a study of cytomegalovirus exposure and HLA in healthy donors. Whole-study findings and limits: An analysis that was carried out later associated 17,000 or so TCR beta sequences with HLA alleles at 0.05 false discovery rate.

Use of 60 Vbeta and 13 Jbeta primers characterized the PCR. Profiled with immunoSEQ multiplex PCR; TCRdb holds only in-frame clones, not every one. The sample has approximately 84,000 clones; 74% are singletons. Trimming stripped 3 bases from V and 7 bases from J, with 14 bases between. The CDR3 consists of 15 residues. Germline CDR1 reads SGHTS; CDR2 reads YDEGEE. The sequenced sample was PBMCs. The receptor's source is a man in his forties in good health and CMV-seropositive. The rearrangement joins TRBV5-8 to TRBJ1-6, with D hard to call. CDR3 nucleotides: TGTGCCAGCAGCTCGCAGGCCAAGACCAATTCACCCCTCCACTTT. This encodes CASSSQAKTNSPLHF. The full variable domain, completed using reference TRBV5-8 and TRBJ1-6, is EAGVTQSPTHLIKTRGQQATLRCSPISGHTSVYWYQQALGLGLQFLLWYDEGEERNRGNFPPRFSGRQFPNYSSELNVNALELEDSALYLCASSSQAKTNSPLHFGNGTRLTVT.